This record covers a single TCR beta chain. This record belongs to a study of blood T cell repertoires in COVID-19. Looking at the study overall: Spain, Italy and the United States supplied samples that represented acute and convalescent COVID-19.

In the study's own analysis: Amplification from reference gene primers served as the basis for estimated nucleated cell counts. Some clones are missing from TCRdb's copy, which holds only in-frame ones; the method was immunoSEQ multiplex PCR. The D gene and trimming were derived from the DNA, and the V and J assignments and clone size from that table. This sample has more than 200,000 clones, with around 90% found just once. The CDR3 contains 15 residues. From germline, CDR1 is MGHRA and CDR2 YSYEKL. V trimming: 4 bases; J trimming: 7 bases; junction bases outside the gene matches: 11. Material: peripheral blood. The chain is built from TRBV4-1 and TRBJ1-2; 8 bases are shared with TRBD1. This clonotype was obtained from a woman aged 60-75 years with COVID-19, enrolled during active disease. The DNA of the CDR3 is TGCGCCAGCAGCCGGACAGGGCAATTGGGGGGTGGCTACACCTTC. Protein: CASSRTGQLGGGYTF.